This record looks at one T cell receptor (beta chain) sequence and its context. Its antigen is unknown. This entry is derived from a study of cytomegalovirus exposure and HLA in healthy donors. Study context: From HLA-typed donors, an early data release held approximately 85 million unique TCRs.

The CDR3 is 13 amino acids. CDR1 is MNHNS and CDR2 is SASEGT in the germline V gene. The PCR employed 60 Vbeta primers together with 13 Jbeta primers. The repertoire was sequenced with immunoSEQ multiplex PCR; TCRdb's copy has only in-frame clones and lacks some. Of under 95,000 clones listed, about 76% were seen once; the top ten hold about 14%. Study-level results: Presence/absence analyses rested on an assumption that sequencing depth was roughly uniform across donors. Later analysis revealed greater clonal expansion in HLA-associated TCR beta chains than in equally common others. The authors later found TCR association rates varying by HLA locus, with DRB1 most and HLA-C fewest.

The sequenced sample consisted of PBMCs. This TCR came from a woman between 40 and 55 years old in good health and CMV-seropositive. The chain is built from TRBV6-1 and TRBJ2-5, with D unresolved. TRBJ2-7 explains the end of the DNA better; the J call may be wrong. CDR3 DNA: TGTGCCAGCAGTCACCGGGCCGACTACGAGCAGTACTTC. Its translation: CASSHRADYEQYF.